These 5 T cell receptor beta chains came from one sample sequenced in a study of cytomegalovirus exposure and HLA in healthy donors (dated by TCRdb to between 2016 and 2019). Receptor libraries were prepared by the immunoSEQ multiplex PCR assay. For the multiplex PCR, a mixture combining 60 forward primers for TCR Vbeta segments and 13 reverse primers for TCR Jbeta segments was used. Imported from immuneACCESS, the table was reduced by TCRdb to in-frame sequences with V and J called. These copies leave out some clones; in studies compared against another copy, an unresolved V gene accounts for under half, and the cause of the remainder is not known. This sample lists 80,000 to 95,000 clones; 60% to 70% were detected once. Of the sample, about 6.7% is held by the ten largest clones. Sample: PBMCs. These receptors were taken from a woman in her twenties or thirties in good health and CMV-seronegative.

CDR3 DNA: TGCGCCAGCAGTCAACGGAATAGCGGGGGGTCGAGAGATACGCAGTATTTT. Encoded protein: CASSQRNSGGSRDTQYF. The rearrangement uses TRBV23-1 and TRBJ2-3; 10 nucleotides align to TRBD2. TRBV23-1 counts as an open reading frame of uncertain function. This CDR3 is built from 17 residues. V lost 2 bases, J lost 5 bases, and 10 bases stayed unmatched.

The chain employs TRBV15 and TRBJ2-2; 9 bases match TRBD2. CDR3 length equals 19 residues. V trimming: 0 bases; J trimming: 4 bases; junction bases outside the gene matches: 12. Germline CDR1 LNHNV, CDR2 YYDKDF (reference sequence). In nucleotides, the CDR3 is TGTGCCACCAGCAGAGATCCCCCTGGAGCGGGGGGATTCACCGGGGAGCTGTTTTTT. This codes for CATSRDPPGAGGFTGELFF.

The rearrangement links TRBV19 to TRBJ2-4; 7 positions match TRBD2. The CDR3 is made up of 14 amino acids. The germline gives CDR1 LNHDA, CDR2 SQIVND (reference sequence). V shed 6 bases and J 6 bases; nucleotides not matched to a gene: 8. The CDR3: CASRWEGRGNIQYF. CDR3 nucleotide sequence: TGTGCCAGTAGGTGGGAGGGCCGGGGAAACATTCAGTACTTC.

The V call is TRBV11-3, the J call TRBJ2-1; 9 bases line up with TRBD1. Germline CDR1 reads SGHNT; CDR2 reads YENEEA. The CDR3 length is 13 residues. V lost 6 bases, J lost 7 bases, and 4 bases stayed unmatched. DNA of the CDR3: TGTGCCAGCAGTACAGGGGGCCAGAATGAGCAGTTCTTC. It translates to CASSTGGQNEQFF.

This rearrangement joins TRBV5-1 to TRBJ1-2; tentatively, D is TRBD1 (5 bases). Germline V gives CDR1 SGHRS, CDR2 YFSETQ. The CDR3 is 14 residues long. V was cut by 4 bases and J by 11 bases, with 21 bases left in between. CDR3 loop: CASSLGSGGTEYTF. In nucleotides, the CDR3 is TGCGCCAGCAGCCTGGGATCCGGGGGAACCGAATACACCTTC.